This T cell receptor beta chain was retrieved from a study of blood T cell repertoires in COVID-19. V lost 7 bases and J lost 6, with 12 bases in between. The CDR3 has 12 amino acids. Germline CDR1 and CDR2: SNHLY and FYNNEI. Methods used by the authors: Amplification of reference gene primers was used by the study to estimate nucleated cell counts. Clones were read by immunoSEQ multiplex PCR, and TCRdb kept only the in-frame ones, dropping some. That table supplies the V and J calls and clone size; D and trimming were determined from the DNA. This table has about 6,700 clones, nearly 90% appearing once.

The sequence came from a human donor in a cohort sampled during active COVID-19. Sequenced material: peripheral blood. The chain combines TRBV2 with TRBJ1-2; D uncertain. This CDR3 reads CASKVQANGYTF. The CDR3 DNA sequence: TGTGCCAGCAAGGTGCAGGCTAATGGCTACACCTTC. Variable domain in full (rest from reference TRBV2 and TRBJ1-2): EPEVTQTPSHQVTQMGQEVILRCVPISNHLYFYWYRQILGQKVEFLVSFYNNEISEKSEIFDDQFSVERPDGSNFTLKIRSTKLEDSAMYFCASKVQANGYTFGSGTRLTVV.